This is a list of T cell receptor beta chains from one sample in a study of blood T cell repertoires in COVID-19. Some clones are missing from TCRdb's copy, which holds only in-frame ones; the method was immunoSEQ multiplex PCR. The data hold approximately 230,000 clones, with 70% to 90% observed a single time. Sequencing used peripheral blood. The receptors stem from a woman in her thirties with COVID-19, enrolled during active disease. Both conserved end residues are part of each CDR3. The order of the fields is V gene, J gene, D gene, clone size, CDR3 DNA, CDR3 protein. A D gene is named only where the DNA matches it firmly. Not every row has a clone size; where given, it reads once, few, many or a size class.

V gene: TRBV6-5; J gene: TRBJ1-6; D gene: TRBD1; clone size: .; CDR3 DNA: TGTGCCAGCAGTTACTCCCCAGGGGGGAATAATTCACCCCTCCACTTT; CDR3 protein: CASSYSPGGNNSPLHF
V gene: TRBV7-8; J gene: TRBJ1-5; D gene: TRBD1; clone size: .; CDR3 DNA: TGTGCCAGCAGCCCCCGGGGGACAGGGACCAATCAGCCCCAGCATTTT; CDR3 protein: CASSPRGTGTNQPQHF
V gene: TRBV5-5; J gene: TRBJ1-5; D gene: .; clone size: .; CDR3 DNA: TGTGCCAGCAGCCCCGGACGGGATAGCAATCAGCCCCAGCATTTT; CDR3 protein: CASSPGRDSNQPQHF
V gene: TRBV11-2; J gene: TRBJ1-2; D gene: TRBD1; clone size: .; CDR3 DNA: TGTGCCAGCAGCTTAGGACAGGGCAATAACTATGGCTACACCTTC; CDR3 protein: CASSLGQGNNYGYTF
V gene: TRBV5-6; J gene: TRBJ2-5; D gene: TRBD2; clone size: .; CDR3 DNA: TGTGCCAGCAGCTTGGAGAGGGGAGGGTGGGAGACCCAGTACTTC; CDR3 protein: CASSLERGGWETQYF
V gene: TRBV3-1/TRBV3-2; J gene: TRBJ2-5; D gene: TRBD1; clone size: once; CDR3 DNA: TGTGCCAGCAGCCGTTTAAGGACAGGGGGGCAGGAGACCCAGTACTTC; CDR3 protein: CASSRLRTGGQETQYF
V gene: TRBV10-2; J gene: TRBJ2-3; D gene: TRBD2; clone size: .; CDR3 DNA: TGCGCCAGCAGTCCTATAGCGGGGGGCACAGATACGCAGTATTTT; CDR3 protein: CASSPIAGGTDTQYF
V gene: TRBV14; J gene: TRBJ2-5; D gene: TRBD2; clone size: .; CDR3 DNA: TGTGCCAGCAGCCCGTCACTAGCGGGGGGACAAGAGACCCAGTACTTC; CDR3 protein: CASSPSLAGGQETQYF
V gene: TRBV6-2/TRBV6-3; J gene: TRBJ1-5; D gene: .; clone size: once; CDR3 DNA: TGTGCCAGCAGTTACTCGAGGCAGGGAAATCAGCCCCAGCATTTT; CDR3 protein: CASSYSRQGNQPQHF
V gene: TRBV6-6; J gene: TRBJ2-7; D gene: TRBD1; clone size: .; CDR3 DNA: TGTGCCAGCAGTTCTTCAAGGGGACAGGGCCACGAGCAGTACTTC; CDR3 protein: CASSSSRGQGHEQYF
V gene: TRBV7-2; J gene: TRBJ2-2; D gene: .; clone size: few; CDR3 DNA: TGTGCCAGCAGCTTCCGAGGCACCGGGGAGCTGTTTTTT; CDR3 protein: CASSFRGTGELFF
V gene: TRBV30; J gene: TRBJ1-1; D gene: .; clone size: .; CDR3 DNA: TGTGCCTGGAGGGGCAGGGAAGACGGAAGGCCTTTCTTT; CDR3 protein: CAWRGREDGRPFF
V gene: TRBV4-3; J gene: TRBJ2-5; D gene: .; clone size: .; CDR3 DNA: TGCGCCAGCAGCCCTCCACAGGAGTTCTTTAGGGGGGGGTGCGAGACCCAGTACTTC; CDR3 protein: CASSPPQEFFRGGCETQYF
V gene: TRBV6-2/TRBV6-3; J gene: TRBJ1-1; D gene: .; clone size: .; CDR3 DNA: TGTGCCAGCAGCCCGGGGGCACACTACAGGGAGTCCCTTGAAGCTTTCTTT; CDR3 protein: CASSPGAHYRESLEAFF
V gene: TRBV30; J gene: TRBJ1-1; D gene: .; clone size: once; CDR3 DNA: TGTGCCTGGAGTCGCCCCGGGATGAACACTGAAGCTTTCTTT; CDR3 protein: CAWSRPGMNTEAFF
V gene: TRBV5-4; J gene: TRBJ1-4; D gene: TRBD1; clone size: .; CDR3 DNA: TGTGCCAGCAGCCTGCAGACAGGGAGTAATGAAAAACTGTTTTTT; CDR3 protein: CASSLQTGSNEKLFF
V gene: TRBV30; J gene: TRBJ1-5; D gene: .; clone size: .; CDR3 DNA: TGTGCCTGGAGTGTATTCGGTGGAGGAAGCAATCAGCCCCAGCATTTT; CDR3 protein: CAWSVFGGGSNQPQHF
V gene: TRBV5-5; J gene: TRBJ2-3; D gene: .; clone size: .; CDR3 DNA: TGTGCCAGCAGCTTGGTACAGGTCATTGATACGCAGTATTTT; CDR3 protein: CASSLVQVIDTQYF
V gene: TRBV6-5; J gene: TRBJ2-1; D gene: .; clone size: once; CDR3 DNA: TGTGCCAGCAGTTACCCGGAGGGTGGGAGGCGCAATGAGCAGTTCTTC; CDR3 protein: CASSYPEGGRRNEQFF
V gene: TRBV15; J gene: TRBJ1-1; D gene: .; clone size: .; CDR3 DNA: TGTGCCACCAGCAGAGATCGGTCGAACAGGATGAACACTGAAGCTTTCTTT; CDR3 protein: CATSRDRSNRMNTEAFF
V gene: TRBV2; J gene: TRBJ2-7; D gene: .; clone size: .; CDR3 DNA: TGTGCCAGCAGTGCTGGGACACCATACGAGCAGTACTTC; CDR3 protein: CASSAGTPYEQYF
V gene: TRBV5-5; J gene: TRBJ2-5; D gene: .; clone size: .; CDR3 DNA: TGTGCCAGCAGCCTGGGGAGGGGGCGTGGAGAGACCCAGTACTTC; CDR3 protein: CASSLGRGRGETQYF
V gene: TRBV19; J gene: TRBJ1-2; D gene: .; clone size: many; CDR3 DNA: TGTGCCAGTAGTATAACAGGGAGCCTCTATGGCTACACCTTC; CDR3 protein: CASSITGSLYGYTF
V gene: TRBV5-6; J gene: TRBJ2-7; D gene: TRBD2; clone size: .; CDR3 DNA: TGTGCCAGCAGCCCCGAGCTGCGGGGGGGCGGAAACGAGCAGTACTTC; CDR3 protein: CASSPELRGGGNEQYF
V gene: TRBV5-6; J gene: TRBJ2-3; D gene: TRBD1; clone size: .; CDR3 DNA: TGTGCCAGCAGGAGCCGGGACAGGGTGTTTTCAAATACGCAGTATTTT; CDR3 protein: CASRSRDRVFSNTQYF
V gene: TRBV19; J gene: TRBJ2-3; D gene: .; clone size: once; CDR3 DNA: TGTGCCAGTCAAACCAGGGATTCAAGGGTAGATACGCAGTATTTT; CDR3 protein: CASQTRDSRVDTQYF
V gene: TRBV7-2; J gene: TRBJ2-4; D gene: TRBD1; clone size: .; CDR3 DNA: TGTGCCAGCAGCTTAAATGCAGGGGGCAATGGGGACATTCAGTACTTC; CDR3 protein: CASSLNAGGNGDIQYF
V gene: TRBV29-1; J gene: TRBJ1-4; D gene: .; clone size: .; CDR3 DNA: TGCAGCGCCCGTACGGGGGTAACTAATGAAAAACTGTTTTTT; CDR3 protein: CSARTGVTNEKLFF
V gene: TRBV27; J gene: TRBJ1-2; D gene: .; clone size: once; CDR3 DNA: TGTGCCAGCAGTTTTGGGGCAGGGAATAACTATGGCTACACCTTC; CDR3 protein: CASSFGAGNNYGYTF
V gene: TRBV11-2; J gene: TRBJ2-2; D gene: TRBD2; clone size: .; CDR3 DNA: TGTGCCAGCAGCCCGCAAGTAGCGGGGAACACCGGGGAGCTGTTTTTT; CDR3 protein: CASSPQVAGNTGELFF
V gene: TRBV15; J gene: TRBJ1-2; D gene: .; clone size: .; CDR3 DNA: TGTGCCACCAGCAGAGTTGGGGCAGGCCTACTCGGGAGTGGCTACACCTTC; CDR3 protein: CATSRVGAGLLGSGYTF
V gene: TRBV7-2; J gene: TRBJ2-7; D gene: TRBD2; clone size: .; CDR3 DNA: TGTGCCAGCAGCGTAGCGGGGGGGCCCCACGAGCAGTACTTC; CDR3 protein: CASSVAGGPHEQYF
V gene: TRBV27; J gene: TRBJ2-1; D gene: TRBD1; clone size: .; CDR3 DNA: TGTGCCAGCGGACAGGGGGCCGGGTACAATGAGCAGTTCTTC; CDR3 protein: CASGQGAGYNEQFF
V gene: TRBV7-2; J gene: TRBJ2-5; D gene: TRBD1; clone size: .; CDR3 DNA: TGTGCCAGCAGCTCTGGGACAGGGGGGTGGTTAGAGACCCAGTACTTC; CDR3 protein: CASSSGTGGWLETQYF
V gene: TRBV6-6; J gene: TRBJ1-1; D gene: TRBD1; clone size: few; CDR3 DNA: TGTGCCAGCAGCCCTACTAGGGACAGGGTGAACACTGAAGCTTTCTTT; CDR3 protein: CASSPTRDRVNTEAFF
V gene: TRBV9; J gene: TRBJ1-2; D gene: .; clone size: .; CDR3 DNA: TGTGCCAGCAGCGTAGGTTACAGGACATCTAACTATGGCTACACCTTC; CDR3 protein: CASSVGYRTSNYGYTF
V gene: TRBV7-9; J gene: TRBJ1-2; D gene: .; clone size: .; CDR3 DNA: TGTGCCAGCAGCTTAGGCGGGGCGTACGATCTGGGCTACACCTTC; CDR3 protein: CASSLGGAYDLGYTF
V gene: TRBV5-5; J gene: TRBJ2-7; D gene: TRBD1; clone size: .; CDR3 DNA: TGTGCCAGCAGCTGGATGCTTGGACAGGTGCCTGACTTTTCCGAGCAGTACTTC; CDR3 protein: CASSWMLGQVPDFSEQYF
V gene: TRBV7-2; J gene: TRBJ1-2; D gene: .; clone size: .; CDR3 DNA: TGTGCCAGCACCGAGAACCTTTATGGCTACACCTTC; CDR3 protein: CASTENLYGYTF
V gene: TRBV16; J gene: TRBJ1-4; D gene: TRBD1; clone size: .; CDR3 DNA: TGTGCCAGCAGCCAATACAGGGGTGAAAAACTGTTTTTT; CDR3 protein: CASSQYRGEKLFF
V gene: TRBV24-1; J gene: TRBJ2-1; D gene: .; clone size: .; CDR3 DNA: TGTGCCACCAGTGTTGAGGTGACCAATGAGCAGTTCTTC; CDR3 protein: CATSVEVTNEQFF
V gene: TRBV11-1; J gene: TRBJ1-1; D gene: .; clone size: .; CDR3 DNA: TGTGCCAGCAGCTTAGACGGGGTGAATACTGAAGCTTTCTTT; CDR3 protein: CASSLDGVNTEAFF
V gene: TRBV24-1; J gene: TRBJ2-3; D gene: .; clone size: .; CDR3 DNA: TGTGCCACCAGTGACCTTAATACAGGGCGGGCTGGTCCCGCAGATACGCAGTATTTT; CDR3 protein: CATSDLNTGRAGPADTQYF
V gene: TRBV24-1; J gene: TRBJ2-3; D gene: .; clone size: .; CDR3 DNA: TGTGCCACCAGTGACCTGACCGGCGGGGGCGCAGATACGCAGTATTTT; CDR3 protein: CATSDLTGGGADTQYF
V gene: TRBV7-2; J gene: TRBJ1-2; D gene: TRBD1; clone size: once; CDR3 DNA: TGTGCCAGCAGCTTAGCTGGGACAGGGGTGAACTATGGCTACACCTTC; CDR3 protein: CASSLAGTGVNYGYTF
V gene: TRBV5-5; J gene: TRBJ2-3; D gene: TRBD2; clone size: once; CDR3 DNA: TGTGCCAGCAGCCCACAAAGGACTAGCGGGGGGACCCTCACAGATACGCAGTATTTT; CDR3 protein: CASSPQRTSGGTLTDTQYF
V gene: TRBV9; J gene: TRBJ1-2; D gene: .; clone size: once; CDR3 DNA: TGTGCCAGTCGGGGAGGGTACGCGGATGGCTACACCTTC; CDR3 protein: CASRGGYADGYTF